This T cell receptor (beta chain) was captured in a study of blood T cell repertoires in COVID-19. Overall study context: The study drew acute and convalescent COVID-19 samples from the United States, Italy and Spain. PBMCs, B-cell-depleted T cells, or T cells were the source of the cDNA or gDNA that made up the material.

Trimming at V came to 5 bases and at J to 3 bases, leaving 9 bases not matched to a gene. The CDR3 length is 15 residues. Germline CDR1 is PRHDT and CDR2 is FYEKMQ (reference sequence). In the original processing: Estimates of nucleated cell counts were drawn from the amplification of reference gene primers. Generated by immunoSEQ multiplex PCR, the TCRdb table keeps only in-frame clones and is missing some. D and trimming come from the DNA, and the V and J calls and clone size come from that table. This table has 45,000 to 55,000 clones, 88% appearing once. Sequenced: peripheral blood. This clonotype was obtained from a human donor in a cohort sampled during active COVID-19. The rearrangement joins TRBV13 to TRBJ2-5; 7 nucleotides match TRBD2. CDR3 residues: CASSPALAAKETQYF. CDR3 DNA sequence: TGTGCCAGCAGCCCCGCCCTAGCGGCAAAAGAGACCCAGTACTTC.